Below are 5 T cell receptor beta chains sequenced from a single sample in a study of cytomegalovirus exposure and HLA in healthy donors. The PCR was carried out with 60 Vbeta primers and 13 Jbeta primers. Sequencing used immunoSEQ multiplex PCR; TCRdb keeps in-frame clones, though not all of them. The sample has approximately 140,000 clones; 63% are singletons. Specimen: PBMCs. These receptors were taken from a woman aged 60-70 years in good health and CMV-seropositive.

The V call is TRBV7-2, the J call TRBJ2-2; D is perhaps TRBD1 (6 bases). CDR1 is SGHTA and CDR2 is FQGNSA in the germline V gene. V was trimmed by 8 bases and J by 0 bases, leaving 10 bases between them. The CDR3 sequence is 14 residues long. In DNA, the CDR3 is TGTGCCAGCCGACAGGCAGCGAACACCGGGGAGCTGTTTTTT. This codes for CASRQAANTGELFF. The whole variable domain, filled in from reference TRBV7-2 and TRBJ2-2, reads GAGVSQSPSNKVTEKGKDVELRCDPISGHTALYWYRQSLGQGLEFLIYFQGNSAPDKSGLPSDRFSAERTGGSVSTLTIQRTQQEDSAVYLCASRQAANTGELFFGEGSRLTVL.

This rearrangement joins TRBV4-3 to TRBJ2-3, with D perhaps matching TRBD2 (5 bases). Trimming stripped 1 base from V and 6 bases from J, with 14 bases between. The CDR3 sequence is 15 residues long. Germline loops: CDR1 LGHNA, CDR2 YSLEER. The CDR3 protein is CASSQGGLMVDTQYF. The CDR3 DNA is TGCGCCAGCAGCCAAGGAGGGTTAATGGTGGATACGCAGTATTTT.

This sequence joins TRBV7-9 and TRBJ1-4; D call uncertain. Germline assignment: CDR1 SEHNR and CDR2 FQNEAQ (reference sequence). The CDR3 spans 14 residues. V gave up 7 bases and J gave up 7 bases, with 16 bases separating them. DNA for the CDR3: TGTGCCAGCATCGAGACCGGGAGGAGTGAAAAACTGTTTTTT. This translates into CASIETGRSEKLFF.

V gene TRBV7-2 combines with J gene TRBJ2-1, with 8 bases identical to TRBD2. With 2 bases clipped from V and 9 bases from J, the junction kept 3 bases outside the gene matches. The CDR3 length is 13 residues. From germline, CDR1 is SGHTA and CDR2 FQGNSA. The CDR3 nucleotides are TGTGCCAGCAGCTTACGGCGGGAGGCTGAGCAGTTCTTC. Its translation is CASSLRREAEQFF.

The chain combines TRBV7-3 with TRBJ2-7; D is perhaps TRBD2 (6 bases). In germline, CDR1 is SGHTA, CDR2 FQGTGA. With 2 bases removed from V and 7 bases from J, the gap between germline ends came to 15 bases. The CDR3 runs to 14 residues. CDR3 protein: CASSLPGRSGEQYF. The CDR3 nucleotides are TGTGCCAGCAGCTTACCGGGACGGAGCGGGGAGCAGTACTTC.